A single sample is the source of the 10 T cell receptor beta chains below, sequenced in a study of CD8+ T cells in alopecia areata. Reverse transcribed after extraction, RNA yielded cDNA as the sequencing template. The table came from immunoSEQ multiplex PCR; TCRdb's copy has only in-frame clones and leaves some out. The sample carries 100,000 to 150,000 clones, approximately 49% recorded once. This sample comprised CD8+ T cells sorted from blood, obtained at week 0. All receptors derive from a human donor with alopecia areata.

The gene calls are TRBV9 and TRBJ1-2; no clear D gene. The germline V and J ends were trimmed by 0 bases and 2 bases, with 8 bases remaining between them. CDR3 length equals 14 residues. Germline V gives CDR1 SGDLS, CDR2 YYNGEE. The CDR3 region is CASSVGQENYGYTF. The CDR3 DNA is TGTGCCAGCAGCGTAGGCCAGGAGAACTATGGCTACACCTTC.

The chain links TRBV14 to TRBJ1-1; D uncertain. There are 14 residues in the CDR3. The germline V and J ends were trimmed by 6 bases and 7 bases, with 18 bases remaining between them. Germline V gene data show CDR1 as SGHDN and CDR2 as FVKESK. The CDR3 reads CASRPLGGNLEAFF. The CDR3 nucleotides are TGTGCCAGCAGACCATTGGGCGGGAATCTTGAAGCTTTCTTT. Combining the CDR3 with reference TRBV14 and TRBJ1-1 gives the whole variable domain EAGVTQFPSHSVIEKGQTVTLRCDPISGHDNLYWYRRVMGKEIKFLLHFVKESKQDESGMPNNRFLAERTGGTYSTLKVQPAELEDSGVYFCASRPLGGNLEAFFGQGTRLTVV.

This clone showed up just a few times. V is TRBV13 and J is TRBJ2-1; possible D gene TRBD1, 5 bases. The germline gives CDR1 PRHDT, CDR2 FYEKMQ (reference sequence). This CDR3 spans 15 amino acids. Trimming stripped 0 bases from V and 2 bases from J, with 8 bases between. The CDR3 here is CASSLGGVPYNEQFF. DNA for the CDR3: TGTGCCAGCAGCTTAGGAGGGGTCCCCTACAATGAGCAGTTCTTC.

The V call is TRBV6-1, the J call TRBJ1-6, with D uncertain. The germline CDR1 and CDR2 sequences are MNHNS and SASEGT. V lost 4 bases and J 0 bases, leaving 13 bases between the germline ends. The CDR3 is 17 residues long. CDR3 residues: CASSGGRSSSYNSPLHF. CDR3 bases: TGTGCCAGCAGTGGTGGGCGTTCCTCCTCCTATAATTCACCCCTCCACTTT.

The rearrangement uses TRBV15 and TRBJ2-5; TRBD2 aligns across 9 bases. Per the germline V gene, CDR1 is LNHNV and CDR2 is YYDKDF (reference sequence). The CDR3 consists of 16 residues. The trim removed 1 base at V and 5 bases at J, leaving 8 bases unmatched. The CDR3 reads CATSRVPSGVGETQYF. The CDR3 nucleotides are TGTGCCACCAGCAGAGTACCTAGCGGGGTAGGGGAGACCCAGTACTTC.

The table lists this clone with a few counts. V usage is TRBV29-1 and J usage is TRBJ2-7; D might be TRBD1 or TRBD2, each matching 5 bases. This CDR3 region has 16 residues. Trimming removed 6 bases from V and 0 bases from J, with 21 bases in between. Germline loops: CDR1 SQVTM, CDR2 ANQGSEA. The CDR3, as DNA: TGCAGCGTCATTCCGGGACGTGGTTCGGGCTCCTACGAGCAGTACTTC. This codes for CSVIPGRGSGSYEQYF.

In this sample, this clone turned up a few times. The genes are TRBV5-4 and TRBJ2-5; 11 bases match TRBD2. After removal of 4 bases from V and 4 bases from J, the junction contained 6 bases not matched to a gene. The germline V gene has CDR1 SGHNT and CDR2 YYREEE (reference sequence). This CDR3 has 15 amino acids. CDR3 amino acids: CASSPGLAAIETQYF. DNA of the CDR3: TGTGCCAGCAGCCCGGGACTAGCGGCAATAGAGACCCAGTACTTC.

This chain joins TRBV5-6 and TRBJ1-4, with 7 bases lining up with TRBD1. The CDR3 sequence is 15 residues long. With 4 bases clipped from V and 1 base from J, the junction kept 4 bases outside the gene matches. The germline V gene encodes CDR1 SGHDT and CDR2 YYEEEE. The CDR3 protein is CASSLWDRTNEKLFF. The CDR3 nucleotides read TGTGCCAGCAGCCTCTGGGACAGAACTAATGAAAAACTGTTTTTT.

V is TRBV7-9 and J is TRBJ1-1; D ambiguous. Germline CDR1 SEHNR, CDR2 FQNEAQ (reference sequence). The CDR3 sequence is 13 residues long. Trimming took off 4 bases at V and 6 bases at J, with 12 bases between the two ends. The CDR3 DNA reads TGTGCCAGCAGCTCAACTCAACTGGCTGAAGCTTTCTTT. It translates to CASSSTQLAEAFF.

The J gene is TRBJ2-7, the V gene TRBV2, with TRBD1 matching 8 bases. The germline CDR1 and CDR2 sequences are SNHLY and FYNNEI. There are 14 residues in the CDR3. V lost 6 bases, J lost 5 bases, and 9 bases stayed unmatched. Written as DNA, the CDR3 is TGTGCCAGCAGCGTATGGACAGGGAGCAACGAGCAGTACTTC. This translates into CASSVWTGSNEQYF.